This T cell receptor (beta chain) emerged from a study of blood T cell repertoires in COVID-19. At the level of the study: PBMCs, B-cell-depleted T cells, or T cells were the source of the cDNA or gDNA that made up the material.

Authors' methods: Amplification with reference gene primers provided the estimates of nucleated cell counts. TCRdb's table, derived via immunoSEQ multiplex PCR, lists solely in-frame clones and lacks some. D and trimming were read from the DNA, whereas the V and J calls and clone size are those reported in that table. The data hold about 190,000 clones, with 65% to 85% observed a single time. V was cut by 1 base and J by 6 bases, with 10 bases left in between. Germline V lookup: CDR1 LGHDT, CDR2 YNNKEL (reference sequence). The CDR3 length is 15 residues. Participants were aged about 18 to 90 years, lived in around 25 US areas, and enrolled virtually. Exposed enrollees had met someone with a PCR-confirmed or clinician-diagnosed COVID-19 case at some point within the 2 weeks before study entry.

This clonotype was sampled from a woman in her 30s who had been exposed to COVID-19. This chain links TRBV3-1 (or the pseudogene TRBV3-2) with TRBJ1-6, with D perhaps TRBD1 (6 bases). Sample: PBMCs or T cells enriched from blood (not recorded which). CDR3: CASSQGDRLNSPLHF. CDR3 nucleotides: TGTGCCAGCAGCCAAGGCGACAGGCTTAATTCACCCCTCCACTTT.